Below, 9 T cell receptor beta chains from the same sample are listed, as sequenced in a study of T cell responses to AZD1222 COVID-19 vaccine. TCRdb's table, derived via immunoSEQ multiplex PCR, lists solely in-frame clones and lacks some. The top ten clones hold approximately 15% of a sample with 100,000 to 120,000 clones, 70% to 90% of them seen once. The specimen comprised peripheral blood, sampled 28 days after the second AZD1222 dose. These receptors were taken from an adult who received the AZD1222 COVID-19 vaccine.

The V and J genes are TRBV5-1 and TRBJ1-4; D gene uncertain. The germline CDR1 and CDR2 sequences are SGHRS and YFSETQ. The CDR3 spans 16 residues. V was cut by 0 bases and J by 8 bases, with 17 bases left in between. CDR3 sequence reads: CASSLARGVFGEKLFF. The DNA for the CDR3 is TGCGCCAGCAGCTTGGCCCGCGGAGTTTTTGGGGAAAAACTGTTTTTT. Based on the CDR3 plus reference TRBV5-1 and TRBJ1-4, the full variable domain is KAGVTQTPRYLIKTRGQQVTLSCSPISGHRSVSWYQQTPGQGLQFLFEYFSETQRNKGNFPGRFSGRQFSNSRSEMNVSTLELGDSALYLCASSLARGVFGEKLFFGSGTQLSVL.

The CDR3 coding sequence is TGCGCCAGCAGCTTGGTTGGCGACGGCGGGGAGCTGTTTTTT. Translating gives CASSLVGDGGELFF. The chain is built from TRBV5-1 and TRBJ2-2; D ambiguous. Germline CDR1 is SGHRS and CDR2 is YFSETQ. The V and J ends lost 0 bases and 7 bases respectively, with 10 bases between them. The CDR3 covers 14 residues.

The chain is built from TRBV28 and TRBJ2-2; 7 bases map to TRBD2. There are 17 residues in the CDR3. Germline CDR1 is MDHEN and CDR2 is SYDVKM. V was clipped by 9 bases and J by 2 bases; unmatched bases: 15. This CDR3 reads CASLYRASGANTGELFF. Here the CDR3 DNA reads TGTGCCAGTCTATATAGGGCCAGCGGGGCTAACACCGGGGAGCTGTTTTTT.

V and J are TRBV28 and TRBJ2-1, with a tentative D call TRBD2 (6 bases). V lost 9 bases and J lost 5, with 14 bases in between. The CDR3 length is 13 residues. Germline loops: CDR1 MDHEN, CDR2 SYDVKM. CDR3 in amino acids: CASRLGRDNEQFF. The CDR3 coding sequence is TGTGCCAGTCGACTAGGCAGAGACAATGAGCAGTTCTTC.

The V and J genes are TRBV30 and TRBJ2-3; D possibly matches TRBD1 or TRBD2 (5 bases each). The CDR3 covers 14 residues. Per the germline V gene, CDR1 is GTSNPN and CDR2 is SVGIG (reference sequence). V was clipped by 2 bases and J by 1 base, with 10 bases between them. The CDR3 region has the DNA TGTGCCTGGAGTACCGGGACGGGCACAGATACGCAGTATTTT. Its translation is CAWSTGTGTDTQYF. Together with reference TRBV30 and TRBJ2-3, the CDR3 gives the full variable domain: SQTIHQWPATLVQPVGSPLSLECTVEGTSNPNLYWYRQAAGRGLQLLFYSVGIGQISSEVPQNLSASRPQDRQFILSSKKLLLSDSGFYLCAWSTGTGTDTQYFGPGTRLTVL.

This rearrangement joins TRBV18 to TRBJ1-5; D gene unclear. In germline, CDR1 is KGHSH, CDR2 LQKENI. The CDR3 contains 15 residues. V gave up 0 bases and J gave up 5 bases, with 11 bases separating them. As DNA, the CDR3 is TGTGCCAGCTCACCACCGTCGGGAGCTGATCAGCCCCAGCATTTT. It encodes CASSPPSGADQPQHF.

The chain uses TRBV18 and TRBJ1-2; possible D gene TRBD1, 5 bases. CDR3 length: 14 residues. Trimming shortened V by 3 bases and J by 4 bases, and 12 bases separated the two germline ends. Germline values: CDR1 KGHSH, CDR2 LQKENI. DNA for the CDR3: TGTGCCAGCTCACCCCCGGGGCCCATCTATGGCTACACCTTC. It specifies CASSPPGPIYGYTF.

This clone was picked up one time. V is TRBV30 and J is TRBJ1-4; the D gene is possibly TRBD1 (6 bases). This CDR3 region has 18 residues. The germline V gene encodes CDR1 GTSNPN and CDR2 SVGIG (reference sequence). V lost 4 bases and J 0 bases, leaving 21 bases between the germline ends. Here the CDR3 reads CAWTPGPGGAATNEKLFF. The DNA of the CDR3 is TGTGCCTGGACCCCGGGTCCGGGGGGGGCGGCAACTAATGAAAAACTGTTTTTT.

Concerning this clone itself: Other DNA sequences in this specimen translate into the identical CDR3. V is TRBV11-3 and J is TRBJ1-2; D might be TRBD1 (5 bases). Between the trimmed V and J ends, which lost 3 bases and 2 bases, there was a span of 7 bases. The CDR3 has 13 residues. The germline V gene encodes CDR1 SGHNT and CDR2 YENEEA. CDR3 residues: CASSLAGNYGYTF. The CDR3 nucleotides read TGTGCCAGCAGCTTGGCAGGGAACTATGGCTACACCTTC.